The text below deals with one TCR beta chain. Its specificity is unknown. One end of the junction fails to match germline, which may point to a read error. TCRdb's copy holds only in-frame clones and misses some; the assay was immunoSEQ multiplex PCR. The sample consists of some 170,000 clones, around 85% of them appearing once. The donors were members of the roughly 120-subject validation cohort (separate from the approximately 670-subject first cohort). This sample was taken from a study of cytomegalovirus exposure and HLA in healthy donors. Points from the study as a whole: Cytomegalovirus association was listed for about 180 TCR beta chains. It was found in a later analysis that first-cohort TCR clusters tended to co-occur in the 120 validation repertoires. Cytomegalovirus status, reportedly, was diagnosed with high specificity and sensitivity by the classifier.

Germline V lookup: CDR1 SSHAT, CDR2 FNYEAQ (reference sequence). The CDR3 is 13 amino acids. The TCR comes from a man aged 25 to 45 in good health and CMV-seropositive. The rearrangement links TRBV7-7 to TRBJ2-3; TRBD1 matches 8 bases. The specimen was PBMCs. The CDR3 sequence: CASSSDRGGTQYF. Written as DNA, the CDR3 is TGTGCTAGCAGCTCCGACAGGGGCGGTACGCAGTATTTT.